Shown below are 14 T cell receptor beta chains from a single sample sequenced in a study of blood T cell repertoires in COVID-19. Repertoires were generated with immunoSEQ multiplex PCR, while TCRdb's copy carries only in-frame clones and drops some. The table lists 150,000 to 200,000 clones, roughly 90% of them singletons, with roughly 0.82% in the top ten. Sequenced material: PBMCs or T cells enriched from blood (not recorded which). These TCRs come from a woman between 18 and 29 years old who had recovered from COVID-19.

This rearrangement joins TRBV6-2 or TRBV6-3 to TRBJ2-2, with D maybe TRBD2 (5 bases). Germline CDR1 MNHEY, CDR2 SVGEGT. V lost 6 bases and J lost 7, with 18 bases in between. The CDR3 has 15 amino acids. In DNA, the CDR3 is TGTGCCAGCAGCGAAACTAGTGGGGTGGTCGGGGAGCTGTTTTTT. Protein: CASSETSGVVGELFF.

The V call is TRBV15, the J call TRBJ2-2; 9 nucleotides align to TRBD2. Trimming took 10 bases from V and 4 from J; bases not matched to a gene: 10. CDR1 is LNHNV and CDR2 is YYDKDF in the germline V gene (reference sequence). The CDR3 is made up of 15 amino acids. The CDR3 bases are TGTGCCATACGGGCGGGAGGGATGGGCACCGGGGAGCTGTTTTTT. It specifies CAIRAGGMGTGELFF.

The J gene is TRBJ1-2, the V gene TRBV5-1; 9 bases line up with TRBD1. Germline CDR1 reads SGHRS; CDR2 reads YFSETQ. V lost 0 bases and J lost 4; bases outside the gene matches: 4. This CDR3 spans 15 amino acids. CDR3 DNA: TGCGCCAGCAGCTTGGACGGACAGGGGCTCTATGGCTACACCTTC. Its protein is CASSLDGQGLYGYTF.

Note on this clone: Germline and junction disagree at one end, which may indicate a read error. V usage is TRBV7-7 and J usage is TRBJ2-1; TRBD2 matches at 9 bases. Germline CDR1 and CDR2: SSHAT and FNYEAQ (reference sequence). The CDR3 totals 15 residues. The CDR3 here is CASSLRREGWDEQFF. CDR3 nucleotide sequence: TGTGCTAGCAGCTTACGGCGGGAGGGCTGGGATGAGCAGTTCTTC. Looking up the rest from reference TRBV7-7 and TRBJ2-1 gives the full variable domain: GAGVSQSPRYKVTKRGQDVTLRCDPISSHATLYWYQQALGQGPEFLTYFNYEAQPDKSGLPSDRFSAERPEGSISTLTIQRTEQRDSAMYRCASSLRREGWDEQFFGPGTRLTVL.

This clone was observed a single time. The chain employs TRBV19 and TRBJ2-1, with D perhaps matching TRBD2 (5 bases). The germline CDR1 and CDR2 sequences are LNHDA and SQIVND (reference sequence). V lost 7 bases and J 0 bases, leaving 13 bases between the germline ends. This CDR3 is built from 15 residues. The chain's CDR3 is CASTPTISSYNEQFF. Written as DNA, the CDR3 is TGTGCCAGTACCCCGACTATTAGCTCCTACAATGAGCAGTTCTTC. The whole variable domain, filled in from reference TRBV19 and TRBJ2-1, reads DGGITQSPKYLFRKEGQNVTLSCEQNLNHDAMYWYRQDPGQGLRLIYYSQIVNDFQKGDIAEGYSVSREKKESFPLTVTSAQKNPTAFYLCASTPTISSYNEQFFGPGTRLTVL.

The CDR3 loop reads CSVGQVTEQFF. The CDR3 bases are TGCAGCGTGGGACAGGTTACTGAGCAGTTCTTC. The chain recombines TRBV29-1 with TRBJ2-1; 8 bases are a match to TRBD1. V lost 6 bases, J lost 9 bases, and 4 bases stayed unmatched. CDR3 length: 11 amino acids. Germline assignment: CDR1 SQVTM and CDR2 ANQGSEA.

This sequence joins TRBV2 and TRBJ1-2, with a weak D call TRBD1 (5 bases). The CDR3 runs to 14 residues. V was cut by 6 bases and J by 0 bases, with 11 bases left in between. Germline V gene lookup returns CDR1 SNHLY and CDR2 FYNNEI. CDR3 region: CASRPGTSNYGYTF. The CDR3 nucleotides are TGTGCCAGCAGACCTGGGACTTCTAACTATGGCTACACCTTC.

The V gene is TRBV7-9, the J gene TRBJ1-6; the match to TRBD1 covers 10 bases. Looked up from germline, CDR1 is SEHNR and CDR2 is FQNEAQ (reference sequence). The V gene end was trimmed by 5 bases and the J gene end by 8 bases; junction bases not matched to a gene: 3. This CDR3 contains 14 residues. The CDR3 DNA sequence: TGTGCCAGCAGCACCGGGACAGGGGATTCACCCCTCCACTTT. Its translation: CASSTGTGDSPLHF.

V and J are TRBV30 and TRBJ2-5, with TRBD1 identical over 7 bases. The CDR3 is 14 residues long. Trimming cost V 4 bases and J 5 bases; bases outside gene matches: 10. The germline gives CDR1 GTSNPN, CDR2 SVGIG (reference sequence). The CDR3 loop reads CAWTSGGVGETQYF. In DNA, the CDR3 is TGTGCCTGGACCTCAGGGGGAGTGGGGGAGACCCAGTACTTC.

This clone was observed a handful of times. The rearrangement links TRBV19 to TRBJ2-7; the match to TRBD2 covers 12 bases. The V segment lost 5 bases and the J segment 5 bases; nucleotides outside the gene matches: 7. The CDR3 has 15 residues. The germline CDR1 and CDR2 sequences are LNHDA and SQIVND (reference sequence). The CDR3 DNA follows: TGTGCCAGTAGTGGACCGGGACTAGCGGGTGACGAGCAGTACTTC. Its protein is CASSGPGLAGDEQYF.

This clone came up once. The chain is built from TRBV7-2 and TRBJ2-7; tentative D call: TRBD2 (6 bases). The CDR3 totals 15 residues. With 2 bases removed from V and 3 bases from J, the gap between germline ends came to 14 bases. Germline CDR1 SGHTA, CDR2 FQGNSA. CDR3 DNA sequence: TGTGCCAGCAGCTTAACCCGGGACTTGATCTACGAGCAGTACTTC. Translating it yields CASSLTRDLIYEQYF.

The chain uses TRBV12-5 and TRBJ2-4; D might be TRBD1 (6 bases). The CDR3 loop spans 11 amino acids. Trimming removed 6 bases at V and 13 bases at J, with 13 bases between. CDR1 LGHNT and CDR2 FRNRAP come from the germline V gene. CDR3 residues: CASGGTYLQYF. CDR3 DNA: TGTGCTAGTGGAGGGACATACCTACAGTACTTC.

This clone came up once. V is TRBV6-5 and J is TRBJ2-7, with D unresolved. Germline CDR1 is MNHEY and CDR2 is SVGAGI. With 8 bases removed from V and 0 bases from J, the gap between germline ends came to 11 bases. This CDR3 comprises 13 residues. CDR3 amino acids: CASQFTASYEQYF. The CDR3 coding sequence is TGTGCCAGCCAATTCACAGCCTCCTACGAGCAGTACTTC.

V is TRBV3-1 (or the pseudogene TRBV3-2) and J is TRBJ2-1, with 10 nucleotides matching TRBD2. V lost 4 bases and J lost 5; bases outside the gene matches: 5. This CDR3 has 15 residues. Germline V gives CDR1 LGHDT, CDR2 YNNKEL (reference sequence). This chain's CDR3 is CASSPGTSGNNEQFF. The DNA of the CDR3 is TGTGCCAGCAGCCCGGGAACTAGCGGGAACAATGAGCAGTTCTTC.